This T cell receptor beta chain was recorded in a study of cytomegalovirus exposure and HLA in healthy donors. Primers included in the PCR were 60 Vbeta and 13 Jbeta primers. Measured with immunoSEQ multiplex PCR; TCRdb has only the in-frame clones, and not every one. Of tens of thousands of clones in the sample, 78% were seen once. With respect to this clone: No antigen is known for it.

General study findings and limits: Presence/absence analysis assumed near-uniform sequencing depth across donors.

The clonotype originates from a male donor in good health and CMV-seropositive. The specimen was PBMCs.

DNA for the CDR3: TGTGCCAGCAGTGAATTCTTGGTACGGAGGAGTTTCCTCCACTTT. Translating it yields CASSEFLVRRSFLHF. V is TRBV2 and J is TRBJ1-6; D remains ambiguous. CDR3 size: 15 residues. Germline CDR1 is SNHLY and CDR2 is FYNNEI. The ends were cut back, 2 bases at V and 15 bases at J, with 20 bases in the middle.